This TCR beta chain was sequenced during a study of T cells after yellow fever vaccination. Study outcomes and limitations: Abundant clonotypes (contaminants from the bulk population) could be present in FACS-sorted repertoires. Among primary-vaccination clones, most reappeared after the booster, at almost 98% for CD4 and roughly 88% for CD8.

Production of TCR cDNA was by 5'RACE template switching, which also added a universal primer site and UMIs. TCRdb processed the 5' RACE reads anew with MiXCR; each CDR3 protein has one entry. Of fewer than 500,000 distinct CDR3 sequences in the sample, around 20% were seen once. Germline V gives CDR1 SGHDT, CDR2 YYEEEE. CDR3 length equals 17 residues. With V trimmed by 2 bases and J by 3 bases, 9 bases remained unmatched. On this clonotype itself: The antigen is unknown.

This receptor was taken from a man between 18 and 29 years old who received the YFV17D yellow fever vaccine. The genes are TRBV5-6 and TRBJ2-3; TRBD2 matches at 10 bases. This specimen was PBMCs, taken before the yellow fever booster vaccination. This CDR3 reads CASSFLAGEGLTDTQYF. CDR3 nucleotide sequence: TGTGCCAGCAGCTTCCTAGCGGGGGAAGGTTTAACAGATACGCAGTATTTT.